A selection of T cell receptor beta chains follows, all from one sample in a study of cytomegalovirus exposure and HLA in healthy donors. Clones were read by immunoSEQ multiplex PCR, and TCRdb kept only the in-frame ones, dropping some. The table shows fewer than 200,000 clones, with more than 75% occurring only once. What was sequenced was PBMCs. Source of these receptors: a man between 18 and 29 years old in good health and CMV-seropositive. CDR3s include the opening cysteine and the closing phenylalanine or tryptophan. The D gene is left open where the match is weak. The size entry is marked missing in some rows and otherwise reads once, few, many or a size class.

abundance	v_gene	d_gene	j_gene	CDR3aa	CDR3nt
once	TRBV11-1	TRBD2	TRBJ2-1	CASSLASGANEQFF	TGTGCCAGCAGCTTGGCTAGCGGGGCCAATGAGCAGTTCTTC
NA	TRBV6-5	NA	TRBJ2-2	CASSYDRLNTGELFF	TGTGCCAGCAGTTACGACAGATTGAACACCGGGGAGCTGTTTTTT
NA	TRBV5-1	TRBD2	TRBJ2-7	CASSPGGTSGRIEQYF	TGCGCCAGCAGCCCCGGGGGGACTAGCGGGAGAATAGAGCAGTACTTC
NA	TRBV11-3	TRBD2	TRBJ2-1	CASSSGSGRASYNEQFF	TGTGCCAGCAGCTCGGGTAGCGGGAGAGCCTCCTACAATGAGCAGTTCTTC
NA	TRBV7-2	NA	TRBJ1-1	CASRSLGREAFF	TGTGCCAGCAGATCGTTGGGGAGGGAAGCTTTCTTT
NA	TRBV10-3	NA	TRBJ2-2	CATPTGPNTGELFF	TGTGCCACCCCTACAGGGCCGAACACCGGGGAGCTGTTTTTT
NA	TRBV29-1	TRBD1	TRBJ2-3	CSVEGAGGLPDTQYF	TGCAGCGTTGAAGGGGCAGGGGGCCTGCCAGATACGCAGTATTTT
NA	TRBV5-4	TRBD2	TRBJ2-7	CASRPGTSGTYEQYF	TGTGCCAGCAGGCCCGGGACTAGCGGAACCTACGAGCAGTACTTC
NA	TRBV25-1	TRBD2	TRBJ2-1	CASSDGRTNGEQFF	TGTGCCAGCAGTGACGGGAGGACTAACGGTGAGCAGTTCTTC
once	TRBV11-2	TRBD1	TRBJ2-1	CASSAGQGSSEQFF	TGTGCCAGCAGCGCAGGACAGGGGAGCAGTGAGCAGTTCTTC
once	TRBV6-5	TRBD2	TRBJ2-1	CASSYSGLAEQFF	TGTGCCAGCAGTTACTCCGGACTAGCGGAGCAGTTCTTC
NA	TRBV4-1	TRBD2	TRBJ2-1	CASSQVLTPLRLAGGQEQLF	TGCGCCAGCAGCCAAGTATTAACGCCGCTTAGACTAGCGGGGGGGCAAGAGCAGCTCTTC
NA	TRBV6-1	TRBD2	TRBJ2-7	CASSEGGKLGTSSHEQYF	TGTGCCAGCAGTGAAGGGGGGAAGCTAGGGACTAGCTCCCACGAGCAGTACTTC
NA	TRBV4-1	NA	TRBJ2-1	CASSQEPSGGRGRYNEQFF	TGCGCCAGCAGCCAAGAACCCTCAGGCGGAAGGGGCCGCTACAATGAGCAGTTCTTC
NA	TRBV27	NA	TRBJ1-1	CASSSGGTEAFF	TGTGCCAGCAGTTCCGGGGGCACTGAAGCTTTCTTT
NA	TRBV6-5	NA	TRBJ1-1	CASSSGVGREAFF	TGTGCCAGCAGTTCAGGGGTGGGTCGAGAAGCTTTCTTT
NA	TRBV9	TRBD1	TRBJ2-2	CASSGSSRDRAGGELFF	TGTGCCAGCAGCGGATCGAGTAGAGACAGGGCAGGGGGGGAGCTGTTTTTT
NA	TRBV5-4	NA	TRBJ2-2	CASSSKGATGELFF	TGTGCCAGCAGCTCCAAGGGAGCCACCGGGGAGCTGTTTTTT
few	TRBV7-3	NA	TRBJ2-1	CASSATSFGEQFF	TGTGCCAGCAGCGCGACTAGTTTTGGGGAGCAGTTCTTC
NA	TRBV29-1	NA	TRBJ2-1	CSVVRIAGVGDNEQFF	TGCAGCGTTGTTCGGATCGCAGGGGTAGGGGACAATGAGCAGTTCTTC
NA	TRBV18	NA	TRBJ2-7	CASSPLARRSYEQYF	TGTGCCAGCTCACCACTAGCGCGCCGCTCCTACGAGCAGTACTTC
NA	TRBV6-6	NA	TRBJ2-5	CASSRFEETQYF	TGTGCCAGCAGTCGGTTTGAAGAGACCCAGTACTTC